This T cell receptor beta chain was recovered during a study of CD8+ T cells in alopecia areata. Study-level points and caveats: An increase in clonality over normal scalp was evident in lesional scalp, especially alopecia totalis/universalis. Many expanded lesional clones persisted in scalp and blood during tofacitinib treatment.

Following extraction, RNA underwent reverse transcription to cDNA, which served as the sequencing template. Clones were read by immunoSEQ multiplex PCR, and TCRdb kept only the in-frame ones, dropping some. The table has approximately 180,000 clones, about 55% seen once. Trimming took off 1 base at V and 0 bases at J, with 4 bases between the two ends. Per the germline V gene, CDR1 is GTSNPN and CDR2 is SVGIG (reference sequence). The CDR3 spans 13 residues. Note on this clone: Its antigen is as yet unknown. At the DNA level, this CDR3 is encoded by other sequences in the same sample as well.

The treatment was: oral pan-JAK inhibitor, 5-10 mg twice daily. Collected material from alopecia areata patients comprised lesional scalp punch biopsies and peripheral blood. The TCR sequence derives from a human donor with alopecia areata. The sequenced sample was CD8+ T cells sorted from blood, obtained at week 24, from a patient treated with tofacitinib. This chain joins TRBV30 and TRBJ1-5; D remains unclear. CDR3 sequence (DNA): TGTGCCTGGAGTGAAGGTAGCAATCAGCCCCAGCATTTT. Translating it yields CAWSEGSNQPQHF.